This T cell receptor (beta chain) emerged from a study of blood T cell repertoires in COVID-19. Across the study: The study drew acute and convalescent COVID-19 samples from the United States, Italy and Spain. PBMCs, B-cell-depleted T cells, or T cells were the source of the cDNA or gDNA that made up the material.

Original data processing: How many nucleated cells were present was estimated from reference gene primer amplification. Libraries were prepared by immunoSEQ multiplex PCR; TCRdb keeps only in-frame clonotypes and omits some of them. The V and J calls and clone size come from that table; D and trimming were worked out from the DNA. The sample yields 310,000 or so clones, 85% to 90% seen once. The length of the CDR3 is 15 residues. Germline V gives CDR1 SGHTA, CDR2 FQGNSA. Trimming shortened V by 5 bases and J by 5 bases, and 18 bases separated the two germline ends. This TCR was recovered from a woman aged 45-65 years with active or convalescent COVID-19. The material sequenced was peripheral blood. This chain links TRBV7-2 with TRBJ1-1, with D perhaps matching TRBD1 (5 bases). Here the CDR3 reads CASSQGGSGGTEAFF. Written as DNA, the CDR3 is TGTGCCAGCAGCCAGGGTGGATCAGGAGGGACTGAAGCTTTCTTT.